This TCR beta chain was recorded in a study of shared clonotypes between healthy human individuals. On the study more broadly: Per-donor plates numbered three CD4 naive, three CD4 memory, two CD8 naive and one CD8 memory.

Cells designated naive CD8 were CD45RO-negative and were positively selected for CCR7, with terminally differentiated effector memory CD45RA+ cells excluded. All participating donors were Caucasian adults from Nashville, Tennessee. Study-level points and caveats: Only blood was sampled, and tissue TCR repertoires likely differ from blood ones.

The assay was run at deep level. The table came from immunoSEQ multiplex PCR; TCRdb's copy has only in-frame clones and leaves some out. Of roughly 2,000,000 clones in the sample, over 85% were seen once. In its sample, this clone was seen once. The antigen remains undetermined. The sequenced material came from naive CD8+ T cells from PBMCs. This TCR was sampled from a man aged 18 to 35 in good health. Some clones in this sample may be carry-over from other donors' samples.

The CDR3 sequence: CASSLHTSGGYNEQFF. Here the CDR3 DNA reads TGTGCCAGCAGCCTTCACACTAGCGGGGGATACAATGAGCAGTTCTTC. The rearrangement joins TRBV9 to TRBJ2-1, with TRBD2 identical over 11 bases. The CDR3 runs to 16 residues. Germline V CDR1 and CDR2: SGDLS, YYNGEE. Trimming cost V 4 bases and J 4 bases; bases outside gene matches: 7. Supplemented by reference TRBV9 and TRBJ2-1, the full variable domain reads DSGVTQTPKHLITATGQRVTLRCSPRSGDLSVYWYQQSLDQGLQFLIQYYNGEERAKGNILERFSAQQFPDLHSELNLSSLELGDSALYFCASSLHTSGGYNEQFFGPGTRLTVL.